This section outlines one T cell receptor beta chain sequence together with its context. Its antigen is unknown. It may be a read error: a sequence one base away is much more abundant. The conserved phenylalanine or tryptophan is not found at the CDR3 terminus, so this likely reflects a read error. This specimen belongs to a study of regulatory T cells in long-lasting Graves disease. As for the study in general: Patients with persistent Graves' disease had over 5 years of antithyroid drugs and persistent TSH receptor antibodies.

Arm-PCR of CDR3 regions and iRepertoire HTBI primers were used to build TCR beta libraries. TCRdb passed the multiplex PCR reads through MiXCR, listing each CDR3 protein once. Altogether 400,000 to 500,000 distinct CDR3 sequences are present, approximately 21% being singletons, with the ten largest covering 6.5% to 9%. Time point reported: persistent/refractory GD, antithyroid drugs over 5 years with positive TRAb. Extracted PBMC RNA gave rise to the TCR library. Whole-study results and caveats: Persistent disease favored TRBV28, TRBJ1-2 and TRBJ2-5.

The germline V and J ends were trimmed by 1 base and 3 bases, with 10 bases remaining between them. Germline V gene sequence: CDR1 SGHAT, CDR2 FQNNGV. The CDR3 covers 14 residues. This material consisted of peripheral blood mononuclear cells (PBMCs), taken when the disease was refractory, from a patient treated with antithyroid drugs. The V gene is TRBV11-2, the J gene TRBJ2-7; D tentatively reads TRBD1 or TRBD2 (6 bases each). The sequence was collected from a female donor with Graves disease. The CDR3 bases are TGTGCCAGCAGCTTAGGTGGAGGGGGCTACGAGCAGTACCTC. It codes for CASSLGGGGYEQYL.